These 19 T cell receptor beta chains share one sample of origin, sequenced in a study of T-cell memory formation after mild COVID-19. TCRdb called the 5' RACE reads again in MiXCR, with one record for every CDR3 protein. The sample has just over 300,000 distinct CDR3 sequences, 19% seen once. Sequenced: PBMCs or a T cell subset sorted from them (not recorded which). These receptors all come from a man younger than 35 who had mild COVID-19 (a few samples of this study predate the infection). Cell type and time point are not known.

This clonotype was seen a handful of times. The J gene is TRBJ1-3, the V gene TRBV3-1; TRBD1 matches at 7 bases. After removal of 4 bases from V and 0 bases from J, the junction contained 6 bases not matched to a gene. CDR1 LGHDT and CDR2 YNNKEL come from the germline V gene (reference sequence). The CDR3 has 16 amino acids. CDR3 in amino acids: CASSPSWDSSGNTIYF. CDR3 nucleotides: TGTGCCAGCAGCCCTTCCTGGGACAGCTCTGGAAACACCATATATTTT.

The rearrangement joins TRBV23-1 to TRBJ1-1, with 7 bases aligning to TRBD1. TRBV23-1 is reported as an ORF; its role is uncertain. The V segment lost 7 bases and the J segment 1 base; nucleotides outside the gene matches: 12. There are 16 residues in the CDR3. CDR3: CASMYRGCGENTEAFF. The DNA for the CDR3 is TGCGCCAGCATGTACAGGGGTTGTGGGGAGAACACTGAAGCTTTCTTT.

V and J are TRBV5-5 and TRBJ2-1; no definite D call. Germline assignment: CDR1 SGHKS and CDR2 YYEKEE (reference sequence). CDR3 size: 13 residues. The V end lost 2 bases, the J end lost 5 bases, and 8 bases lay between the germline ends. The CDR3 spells CASSFYSDNEQFF. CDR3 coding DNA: TGTGCCAGCAGCTTTTACAGCGACAATGAGCAGTTCTTC.

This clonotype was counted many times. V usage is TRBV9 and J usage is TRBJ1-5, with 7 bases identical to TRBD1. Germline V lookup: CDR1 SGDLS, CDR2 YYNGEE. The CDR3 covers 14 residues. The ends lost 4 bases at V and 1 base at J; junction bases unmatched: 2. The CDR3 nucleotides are TGTGCCAGCAGCTCGGGACAGAGCAATCAGCCCCAGCATTTT. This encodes CASSSGQSNQPQHF.

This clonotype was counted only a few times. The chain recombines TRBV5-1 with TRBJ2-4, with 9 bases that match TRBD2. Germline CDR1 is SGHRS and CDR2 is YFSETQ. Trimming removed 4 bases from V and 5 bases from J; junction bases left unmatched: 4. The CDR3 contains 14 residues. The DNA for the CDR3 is TGCGCCAGCAGCGGCGGGGGGGCCCAAAACATTCAGTACTTC. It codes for CASSGGGAQNIQYF.

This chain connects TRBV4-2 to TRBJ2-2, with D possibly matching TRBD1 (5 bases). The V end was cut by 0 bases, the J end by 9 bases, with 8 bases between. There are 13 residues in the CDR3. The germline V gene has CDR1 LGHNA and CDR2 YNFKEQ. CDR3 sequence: CASSQDGARELFF. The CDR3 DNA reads TGTGCCAGCAGCCAAGATGGGGCCAGGGAGCTGTTTTTT.

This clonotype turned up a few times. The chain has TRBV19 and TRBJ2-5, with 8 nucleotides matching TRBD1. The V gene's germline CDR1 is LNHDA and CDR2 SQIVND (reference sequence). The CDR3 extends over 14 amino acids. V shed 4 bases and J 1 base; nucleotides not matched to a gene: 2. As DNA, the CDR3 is TGTGCCAGTAGTAAGGGACAGGCCCAAGAGACCCAGTACTTC. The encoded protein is CASSKGQAQETQYF.

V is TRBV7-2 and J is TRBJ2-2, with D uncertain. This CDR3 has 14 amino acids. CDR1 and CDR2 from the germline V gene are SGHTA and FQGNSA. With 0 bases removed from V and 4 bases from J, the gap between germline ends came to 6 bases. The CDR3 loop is CASSLASGTGELFF. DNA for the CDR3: TGTGCCAGCAGCTTAGCCTCGGGCACCGGGGAGCTGTTTTTT. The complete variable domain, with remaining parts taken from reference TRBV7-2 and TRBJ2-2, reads GAGVSQSPSNKVTEKGKDVELRCDPISGHTALYWYRQSLGQGLEFLIYFQGNSAPDKSGLPSDRFSAERTGGSVSTLTIQRTQQEDSAVYLCASSLASGTGELFFGEGSRLTVL.

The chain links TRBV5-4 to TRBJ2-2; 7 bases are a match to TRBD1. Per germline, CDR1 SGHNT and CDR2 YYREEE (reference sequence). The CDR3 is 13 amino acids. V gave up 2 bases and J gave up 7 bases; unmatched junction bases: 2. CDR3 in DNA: TGTGCCAGCAGCTTCGACAGGGTCGGGGAGCTGTTTTTT. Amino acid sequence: CASSFDRVGELFF.

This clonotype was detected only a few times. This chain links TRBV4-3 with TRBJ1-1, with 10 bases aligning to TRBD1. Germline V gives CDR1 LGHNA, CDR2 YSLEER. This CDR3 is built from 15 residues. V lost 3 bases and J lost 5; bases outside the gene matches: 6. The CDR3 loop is CASSHDGQGGTEAFF. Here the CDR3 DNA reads TGCGCCAGCAGCCACGACGGACAGGGGGGAACTGAAGCTTTCTTT.

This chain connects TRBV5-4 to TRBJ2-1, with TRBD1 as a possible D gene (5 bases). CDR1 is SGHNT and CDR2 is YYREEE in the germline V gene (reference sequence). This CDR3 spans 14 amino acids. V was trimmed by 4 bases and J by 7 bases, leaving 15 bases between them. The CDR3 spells CASSPADSRNEQFF. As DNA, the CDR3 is TGTGCCAGCAGCCCGGCTGACAGCAGGAATGAGCAGTTCTTC.

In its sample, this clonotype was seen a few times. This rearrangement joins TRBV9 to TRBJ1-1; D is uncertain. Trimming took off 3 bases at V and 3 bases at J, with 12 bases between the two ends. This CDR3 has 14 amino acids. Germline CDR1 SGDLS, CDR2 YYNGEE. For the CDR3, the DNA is TGTGCCAGCAGCGCCGGAGTGGGTTACACTGAAGCTTTCTTT. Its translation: CASSAGVGYTEAFF.

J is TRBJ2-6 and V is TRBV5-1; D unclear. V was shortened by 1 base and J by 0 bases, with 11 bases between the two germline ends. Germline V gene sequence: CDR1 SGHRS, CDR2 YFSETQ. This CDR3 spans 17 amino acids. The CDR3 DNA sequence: TGCGCCAGCAGCTTGATCTATGGCTCCTCTGGGGCCAACGTCCTGACTTTC. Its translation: CASSLIYGSSGANVLTF.

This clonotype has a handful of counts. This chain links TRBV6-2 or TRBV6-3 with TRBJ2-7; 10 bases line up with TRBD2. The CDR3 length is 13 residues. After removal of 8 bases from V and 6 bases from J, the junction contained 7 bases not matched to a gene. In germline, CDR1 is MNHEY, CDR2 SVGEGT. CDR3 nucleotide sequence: TGTGCCAGCGGGTCTAGCGGGGGTGGCGAGCAGTACTTC. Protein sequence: CASGSSGGGEQYF.

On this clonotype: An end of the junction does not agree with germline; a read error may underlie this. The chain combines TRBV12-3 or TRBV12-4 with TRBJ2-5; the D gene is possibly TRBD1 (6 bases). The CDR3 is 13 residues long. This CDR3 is CASSEQGQGTQYF. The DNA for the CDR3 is TGTGCCAGCAGTGAACAGGGTCAAGGGACCCAGTACTTC.

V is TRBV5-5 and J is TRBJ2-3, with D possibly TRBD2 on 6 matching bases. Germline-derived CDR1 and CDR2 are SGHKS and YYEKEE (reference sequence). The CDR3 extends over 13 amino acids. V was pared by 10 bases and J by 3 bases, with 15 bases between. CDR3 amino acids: CASLWTKTDTQYF. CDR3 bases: TGTGCCTCCCTATGGACTAAGACAGATACGCAGTATTTT. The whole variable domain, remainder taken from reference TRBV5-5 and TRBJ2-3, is DAGVTQSPTHLIKTRGQQVTLRCSPISGHKSVSWYQQVLGQGPQFIFQYYEKEERGRGNFPDRFSARQFPNYSSELNVNALLLGDSALYLCASLWTKTDTQYFGPGTRLTVL.

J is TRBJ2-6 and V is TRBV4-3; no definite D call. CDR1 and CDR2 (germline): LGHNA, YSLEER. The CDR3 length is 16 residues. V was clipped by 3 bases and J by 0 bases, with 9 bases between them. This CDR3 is CASSHHSSSGANVLTF. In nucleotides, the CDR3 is TGCGCCAGCAGCCACCACTCGAGCTCTGGGGCCAACGTCCTGACTTTC.

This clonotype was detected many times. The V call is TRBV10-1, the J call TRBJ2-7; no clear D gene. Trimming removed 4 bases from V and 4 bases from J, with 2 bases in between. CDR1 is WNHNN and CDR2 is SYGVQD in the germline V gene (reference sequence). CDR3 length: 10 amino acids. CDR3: CASSVYEQYV. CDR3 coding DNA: TGCGCCAGCAGTGTTTACGAGCAGTACGTC.

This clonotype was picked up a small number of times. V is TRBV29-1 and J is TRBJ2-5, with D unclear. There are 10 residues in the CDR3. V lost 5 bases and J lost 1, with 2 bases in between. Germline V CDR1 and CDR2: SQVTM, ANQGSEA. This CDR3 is CSVTQETQYF. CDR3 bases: TGCAGCGTTACCCAAGAGACCCAGTACTTC.